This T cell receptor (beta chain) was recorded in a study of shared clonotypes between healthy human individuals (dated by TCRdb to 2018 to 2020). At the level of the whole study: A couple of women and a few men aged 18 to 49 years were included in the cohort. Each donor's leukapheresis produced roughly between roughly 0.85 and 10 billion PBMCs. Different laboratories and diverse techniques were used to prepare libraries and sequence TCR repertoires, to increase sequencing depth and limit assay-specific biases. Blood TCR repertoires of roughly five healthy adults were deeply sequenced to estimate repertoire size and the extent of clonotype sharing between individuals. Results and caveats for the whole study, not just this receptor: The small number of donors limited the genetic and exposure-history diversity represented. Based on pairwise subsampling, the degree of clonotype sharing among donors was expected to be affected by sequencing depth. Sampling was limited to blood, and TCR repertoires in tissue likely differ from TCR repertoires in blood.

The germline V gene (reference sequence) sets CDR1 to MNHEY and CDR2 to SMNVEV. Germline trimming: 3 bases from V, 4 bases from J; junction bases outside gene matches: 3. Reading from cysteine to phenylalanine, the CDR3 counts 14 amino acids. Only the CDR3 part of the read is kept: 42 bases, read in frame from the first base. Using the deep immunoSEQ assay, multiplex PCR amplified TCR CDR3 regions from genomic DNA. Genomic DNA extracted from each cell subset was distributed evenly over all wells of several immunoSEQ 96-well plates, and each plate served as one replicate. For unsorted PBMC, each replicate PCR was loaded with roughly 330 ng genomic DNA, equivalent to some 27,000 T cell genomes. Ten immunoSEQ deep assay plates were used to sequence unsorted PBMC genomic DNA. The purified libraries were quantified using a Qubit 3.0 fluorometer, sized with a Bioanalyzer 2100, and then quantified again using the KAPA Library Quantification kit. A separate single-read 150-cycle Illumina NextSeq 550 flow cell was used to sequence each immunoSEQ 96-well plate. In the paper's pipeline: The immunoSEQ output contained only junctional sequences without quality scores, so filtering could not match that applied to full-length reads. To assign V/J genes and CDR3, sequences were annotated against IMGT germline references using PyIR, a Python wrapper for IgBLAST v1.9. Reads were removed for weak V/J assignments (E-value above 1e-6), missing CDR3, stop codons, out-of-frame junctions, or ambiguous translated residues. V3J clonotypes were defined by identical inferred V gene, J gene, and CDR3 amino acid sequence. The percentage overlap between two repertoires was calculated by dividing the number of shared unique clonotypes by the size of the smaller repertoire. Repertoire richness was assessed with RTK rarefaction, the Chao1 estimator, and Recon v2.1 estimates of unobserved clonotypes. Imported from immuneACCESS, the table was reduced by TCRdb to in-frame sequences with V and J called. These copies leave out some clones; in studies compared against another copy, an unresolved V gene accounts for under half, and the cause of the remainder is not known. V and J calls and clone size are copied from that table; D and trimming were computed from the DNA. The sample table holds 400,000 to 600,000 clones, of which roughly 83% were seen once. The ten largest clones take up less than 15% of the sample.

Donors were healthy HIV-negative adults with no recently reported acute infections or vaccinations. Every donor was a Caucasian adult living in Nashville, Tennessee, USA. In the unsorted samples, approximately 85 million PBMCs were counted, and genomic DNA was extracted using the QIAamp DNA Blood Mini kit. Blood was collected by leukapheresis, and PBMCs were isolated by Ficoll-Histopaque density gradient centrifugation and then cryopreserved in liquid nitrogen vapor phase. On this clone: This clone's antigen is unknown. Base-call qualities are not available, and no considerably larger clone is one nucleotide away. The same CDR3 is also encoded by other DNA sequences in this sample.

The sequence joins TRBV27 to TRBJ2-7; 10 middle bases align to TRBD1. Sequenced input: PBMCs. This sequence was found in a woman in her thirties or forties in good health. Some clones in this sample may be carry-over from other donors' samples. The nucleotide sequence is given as TGTGCCAGCAGTTTTCGGGACAGGGGATACGAGCAGTACTTC. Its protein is CASSFRDRGYEQYF.